Listed below are T cell receptor beta chains from one sample, sequenced in a study of blood T cell repertoires in COVID-19. Clones were read by immunoSEQ multiplex PCR, and TCRdb kept only the in-frame ones, dropping some. The sample holds just over 300,000 clones, roughly nine tenths seen once. The specimen sequenced was peripheral blood. The receptors were gathered from a woman between 25 and 40 years old with COVID-19, enrolled during active disease. CDR3s include the opening cysteine and the closing phenylalanine or tryptophan. A D gene is named only where the DNA matches it firmly. Expanded clones are given a class, and other clones once, few, many or no size at all.

clone size	D gene	J gene	V gene	CDR3 DNA	CDR3 protein
.	TRBD1	TRBJ1-1	TRBV7-2	TGTGCCAGCAGCTGGACAGGAGATAACACTGAAGCTTTCTTT	CASSWTGDNTEAFF
.	TRBD2	TRBJ2-5	TRBV6-5	TGTGCCAGCAGGGGAAGCGGGGGGGTCGCGACCCAGTACTTC	CASRGSGGVATQYF
.	TRBD1	TRBJ1-5	TRBV5-1	TGCGCCAGCAGCTTCTGGACAGGGGGGCATAGCAATCAGCCCCAGCATTTT	CASSFWTGGHSNQPQHF
.	.	TRBJ2-3	TRBV7-2	TGTGCCAGCAGCGGGGGCCCTAGCACAGATACGCAGTATTTT	CASSGGPSTDTQYF
.	.	TRBJ2-5	TRBV2	TGTGCCAGCCTCTTAGGGACATACCAAGAGACCCAGTACTTC	CASLLGTYQETQYF
.	.	TRBJ1-1	TRBV7-9	TGTGCCAGCAGCCCAATGTCCGCTAGCACTGAAGCTTTCTTT	CASSPMSASTEAFF
.	TRBD2	TRBJ2-3	TRBV6-2/TRBV6-3	TGTGCCAGCAGTGATGCGGGGGGGGGAGATACGCAGTATTTT	CASSDAGGGDTQYF
.	.	TRBJ2-3	TRBV15	TGTGCCACCAGCAGAGAGGGCGGCACAGATACGCAGTATTTT	CATSREGGTDTQYF
once	TRBD1	TRBJ1-2	TRBV2	TGTGCCAGCACGGGACAGCTACCCAGTTATGGCTACACCTTC	CASTGQLPSYGYTF
.	.	TRBJ1-1	TRBV2	TGTGCCAGCAGTGGGACACTACAGGCACAGGAAGCTTTCTTT	CASSGTLQAQEAFF
.	.	TRBJ1-6	TRBV27	TGTGCCAGCAGTTTATTCCCAGGGTTGGGTTCACCCCTCCACTTT	CASSLFPGLGSPLHF
.	.	TRBJ2-5	TRBV7-2	TGTGCCAGCAGCTTAGCCGGGGAGACCCAGTACTTC	CASSLAGETQYF
.	.	TRBJ1-2	TRBV30	TGTGCCACTTCCCTCGCAACAGGGTCCTTCTATGGCTACACCTTC	CATSLATGSFYGYTF
.	.	TRBJ1-4	TRBV5-1	TGCGCCAGCAGCTTGGAAGGGGGGGCCGGCGAAAAACTGTTTTTT	CASSLEGGAGEKLFF
.	TRBD1	TRBJ2-7	TRBV10-3	TGTGCCATCAGTGATGGCAGGGGGAGATACGAGCAGTACTTC	CAISDGRGRYEQYF
.	.	TRBJ1-1	TRBV6-5	TGTGCCAGCAGTCGCCGGGGGGGGACTAACACTGAAGCTTTCTTT	CASSRRGGTNTEAFF
.	.	TRBJ1-1	TRBV28	TGTGCCAGCAGCCCAATTTGGAACACTGAAGCTTTCTTT	CASSPIWNTEAFF
.	.	TRBJ2-5	TRBV24-1	TGTGCCACCAGTGACCCCGGGGGAAGCCAAGAGACCCAGTACTTC	CATSDPGGSQETQYF
.	.	TRBJ1-1	TRBV28	TGTGCCAGCAGTTTGCGCGTAACAGGATATAACACTGAAGCTTTCTTT	CASSLRVTGYNTEAFF
.	TRBD1	TRBJ2-7	TRBV2	TGTGCCAGCAGTGAAAGACAGGGCGCCTACGAGCAGTACTTC	CASSERQGAYEQYF
.	.	TRBJ2-3	TRBV2	TGTGCCAGCACCGCCGGACAGAGCAGCACAGATACGCAGTATTTT	CASTAGQSSTDTQYF
.	TRBD2	TRBJ2-3	TRBV6-2/TRBV6-3	TGTGCCAGCAGTTACTCCCCGGCTAGCGGGGACACAAACACAGATACGCAGTATTTT	CASSYSPASGDTNTDTQYF
.	.	TRBJ2-7	TRBV15	TGTGCCACCAGCACCCAGGACAGAGGCCCCTACGAGCAGTACTTC	CATSTQDRGPYEQYF
.	TRBD1	TRBJ1-2	TRBV2	TGTGCCAGCACAAGGGGGCGTGATGGCTACACCTTC	CASTRGRDGYTF
.	.	TRBJ1-1	TRBV9	TGTGCCAGCAGCGACCCCGGTGAGGCGGACACTGAAGCTTTCTTT	CASSDPGEADTEAFF
.	TRBD1	TRBJ1-5	TRBV7-2	TGTGCCAGCAGCCTAAGGACAGGGAATCAGCCCCAGCATTTT	CASSLRTGNQPQHF
.	.	TRBJ1-1	TRBV11-3	TGTGCCAGCAGCTTAGTAGCGTACACTGAAGCTTTCTTT	CASSLVAYTEAFF
.	TRBD2	TRBJ2-5	TRBV20-1	TGCAGTGCTAGAGACCGGGACTATAGGTACTTC	CSARDRDYRYF
.	TRBD1	TRBJ1-5	TRBV23-1	TGCGCCAGCAGTCAAATCGACTGGTGGGACAGGGGTCGGCAGGGTCCCGAACAGCCCCAGCATTTT	CASSQIDWWDRGRQGPEQPQHF
.	.	TRBJ1-5	TRBV7-8	TGTGCCAGCAGCCGAGGGGGGCCGGGGCAGCCCCAGCATTTT	CASSRGGPGQPQHF
.	.	TRBJ1-2	TRBV6-5	TGTGCCAGCGGGACCAAGGGCAGGGGTGGTTATGGCTACACCTTC	CASGTKGRGGYGYTF
.	.	TRBJ2-1	TRBV2	TGTGCCAGCAGTGAATGGGCTACGAATGAGCAGTTCTTC	CASSEWATNEQFF
.	TRBD1	TRBJ2-4	TRBV30	TGTGCCTGGAGTATCAACAGGGGGCGTATAGCCAAAAACATTCAGTACTTC	CAWSINRGRIAKNIQYF
.	.	TRBJ1-1	TRBV12-3/TRBV12-4	TGTGCCAGTCAGCGCGGCTCGAACACTGAAGCTTTCTTT	CASQRGSNTEAFF
.	TRBD1	TRBJ1-1	TRBV28	TGTGCCAGCAGTTCATCCGGGACAGGCGACACTGAAGCTTTCTTT	CASSSSGTGDTEAFF
.	.	TRBJ1-6	TRBV27	TGTGCCAGCAGTACCTGGACAGCTCAATTTTCACCCCTCCACTTT	CASSTWTAQFSPLHF
few	.	TRBJ2-1	TRBV5-4	TGTGCCAGCAGAAAGGGGCCGGGTGAGCAGTTCTTC	CASRKGPGEQFF
few	TRBD1	TRBJ2-7	TRBV10-3	TGTGCCATCTCTCGGGACAGGACCTACGAGCAGTACTTC	CAISRDRTYEQYF
.	.	TRBJ2-7	TRBV9	TGTGCCAGCAGCGTAGATCCCTCCCGGGGCTCCTACGAGCAGTACTTC	CASSVDPSRGSYEQYF
.	TRBD2	TRBJ2-3	TRBV4-1	TGCGCCAGCAGCCAACCGACTAGCGGGGTCAGGGATACGCAGTATTTT	CASSQPTSGVRDTQYF
once	TRBD1	TRBJ1-4	TRBV3-1/TRBV3-2	TGTGCCAGCGGACAGGGAATTGAAAAACTGTTTTTT	CASGQGIEKLFF